The rows below give T cell receptor beta chains drawn from one sample of a study of blood T cell repertoires in COVID-19. TCRdb keeps only in-frame clones here, not all; method: immunoSEQ multiplex PCR. The table includes about 240,000 clones, about 86% detected once. The sequenced sample was peripheral blood. These receptors came from a woman over 75 with acute or convalescent COVID-19. CDR3s include the opening cysteine and the closing phenylalanine or tryptophan. D genes are given only for firm matches. Clone size appears in some rows only: once, few, many, or a class for an expanded clone.

>.|TRBJ2-4|TRBD1|TRBV5-4
TGTGCAGGGTCGACAGGGGGCGATTCCAAAAACATTCAGTACTTC
CAGSTGGDSKNIQYF
>.|TRBJ2-7|TRBD2|TRBV7-2
TGTGCCAGCAGCTTCAGCGGGGGAGGAGGGGGCGAGCAGTACTTC
CASSFSGGGGGEQYF
>few|TRBJ2-1|TRBD1|TRBV25-1
TGTGCCAGCAGTTCCGACAGGGTGTCCTACAATGAGCAGTTCTTC
CASSSDRVSYNEQFF
>.|TRBJ1-5|TRBD1|TRBV5-8
TGTGCCAGCAGCTTGGGACAGGGGATGGGCCAGCCCCAGCATTTT
CASSLGQGMGQPQHF
>.|TRBJ1-2|.|TRBV7-2
TGTGCCAGCAGCTTCGGACGGGGAGCTAACTATGGCTACACCTTC
CASSFGRGANYGYTF
>.|TRBJ2-7|TRBD1|TRBV3-1/TRBV3-2
TGTGCCAGCAGCCAATGGGGGACAGGGGGTACTGGTGCCGAGCAGTACTTC
CASSQWGTGGTGAEQYF
>.|TRBJ2-7|.|TRBV19
TGTGCTACGGGAGACAGATCAGCCTACGAGCAGTACTTC
CATGDRSAYEQYF
>.|TRBJ1-1|.|TRBV5-6
TGTGCCAGCAGCTTGGTTTCGGGGGTTAACACTGAAGCTTTCTTT
CASSLVSGVNTEAFF
>.|TRBJ2-7|TRBD1|TRBV19
TGTGCCAGTAGTACTAGGGACAGGGATTCCTACGAGCAGTACTTC
CASSTRDRDSYEQYF
>.|TRBJ2-2|TRBD2|TRBV4-1
TGCGCCAGCAGCCCACTAGCGCCCCGCGGGGAGCTGTTTTTT
CASSPLAPRGELFF
>.|TRBJ2-5|.|TRBV7-2
TGTGCCAGCAGCTTAGTAGGCCCACGTGCCCCTGGGCGCCAAGAGACCCAGTACTTC
CASSLVGPRAPGRQETQYF
>.|TRBJ2-5|TRBD1|TRBV18
TGTGCCAGCTCTCAGGGGACAGAACACGCCCAAGAGACCCAGTACTTC
CASSQGTEHAQETQYF
>few|TRBJ2-7|.|TRBV28
TGTGCCAGCAGTGCCGAGACAGCATTTTACTCCTACGAGCAGTACTTC
CASSAETAFYSYEQYF
>.|TRBJ2-1|TRBD1|TRBV6-5
TGTGCCAGCAAGACAGGGTTTAATGAGCAGTTCTTC
CASKTGFNEQFF
>.|TRBJ2-7|TRBD1|TRBV6-6
TGTGCCAGCAGTTACCGGGACAGGGGTTCCTACGAGCAGTACTTC
CASSYRDRGSYEQYF
>.|TRBJ2-1|.|TRBV28
TGTGCCAGCAGTTTAGTACAGAATGAGCAGTTCTTC
CASSLVQNEQFF
>.|TRBJ1-5|.|TRBV19
TGTGCCAGTAGTATACAGAGACTAAACAATCAGCCCCAGCATTTT
CASSIQRLNNQPQHF
>.|TRBJ2-7|.|TRBV12-3/TRBV12-4
TGTGCCAGCAGTTTAAGGAGCTCCTACGAGCAGTACTTC
CASSLRSSYEQYF
>.|TRBJ2-7|.|TRBV21-1
TGTGCCAGCAGCAATCCAGGACTGGTGGGGGAGCAGTACTTC
CASSNPGLVGEQYF
>.|TRBJ1-1|TRBD1|TRBV29-1
TGCAGCGTTGCGACAGGGGCGAACACTGAAGCTTTCTTT
CSVATGANTEAFF
>few|TRBJ2-2|TRBD2|TRBV7-2
TGTGCCAGCAGTAGGACGGGGGGGCCTACCGGGGAGCTGTTTTTT
CASSRTGGPTGELFF
>.|TRBJ2-1|TRBD2|TRBV27
TGTGCCAGCACGGGACCTAGCGGGGTCGGCTACAATGAGCAGTTCTTC
CASTGPSGVGYNEQFF
>few|TRBJ1-6|.|TRBV28
TGTGCCCACAGGGAGAATCTCGATAATTCACCCCTCCACTTT
CAHRENLDNSPLHF
>.|TRBJ1-2|.|TRBV5-5
TGTGCCAGCAGCCGTCGCGCTGGGCTAAACTATGGCTACACCTTC
CASSRRAGLNYGYTF
>.|TRBJ1-4|.|TRBV12-2
TGTGCAAGTCGCTTAACAGGACTGGCAATAACGTCCTTGGGAGGAACTAATGAAAAACTGTTTTTT
CASRLTGLAITSLGGTNEKLFF
>.|TRBJ2-7|TRBD2|TRBV5-5
TGTGCCAGCAGCTTGACTAGCGGGGAGATCTACGAGCAGTACTTC
CASSLTSGEIYEQYF
>.|TRBJ1-2|.|TRBV3-1/TRBV3-2
TGTGCCAGCAGCCAAGATGTCAGTCTCTATGGCTACACCTTC
CASSQDVSLYGYTF
>few|TRBJ1-1|.|TRBV1
TGCACCAGCAGCGGCGGGGGTCGGAACACTGAAGCTTTCTTT
CTSSGGGRNTEAFF
>.|TRBJ2-7|TRBD1|TRBV3-1/TRBV3-2
TGTGCCAGCAGCCCCCGCGCCGGGACAGGGGGGGACGAGCAGTACTTC
CASSPRAGTGGDEQYF
>.|TRBJ2-1|.|TRBV30
TGTGCCTGGAGTGTAATCGGCAATGAGCAGTTCTTC
CAWSVIGNEQFF
>.|TRBJ1-4|.|TRBV19
TGTGCCAGTAGTATGGTAGGAGGAGAAGAAAAACTGTTTTTT
CASSMVGGEEKLFF
>.|TRBJ2-1|.|TRBV5-1
TGCGCCAGCAGCCCCGCCGGGACACCAGTGAGGGGTGAGCAGTTCTTC
CASSPAGTPVRGEQFF
>few|TRBJ1-3|TRBD1|TRBV7-9
TGTGCCAGCAGCTTAGGGACAGGCTCGACGAACACTGGAAACACCATATATTTT
CASSLGTGSTNTGNTIYF
>.|TRBJ1-6|.|TRBV3-1/TRBV3-2
TGTGCCAGCAGCCGAGGACAAAGTCATTCACCCCTCCACTTT
CASSRGQSHSPLHF
>.|TRBJ2-7|.|TRBV19
TGTGCCAGTAGTATTACGGCAGGCAATACCTACGAGCAGTACTTC
CASSITAGNTYEQYF
>few|TRBJ2-7|TRBD1|TRBV19
TGTGCCAGTAGTCGGGGGGGATGGACAGGGGGCGAGTACGAGCAGTACTTC
CASSRGGWTGGEYEQYF
>.|TRBJ1-2|TRBD1|TRBV6-5
TGTGCCAGCAGACCCACAGGGGAAGAGGGCTACACCTTC
CASRPTGEEGYTF